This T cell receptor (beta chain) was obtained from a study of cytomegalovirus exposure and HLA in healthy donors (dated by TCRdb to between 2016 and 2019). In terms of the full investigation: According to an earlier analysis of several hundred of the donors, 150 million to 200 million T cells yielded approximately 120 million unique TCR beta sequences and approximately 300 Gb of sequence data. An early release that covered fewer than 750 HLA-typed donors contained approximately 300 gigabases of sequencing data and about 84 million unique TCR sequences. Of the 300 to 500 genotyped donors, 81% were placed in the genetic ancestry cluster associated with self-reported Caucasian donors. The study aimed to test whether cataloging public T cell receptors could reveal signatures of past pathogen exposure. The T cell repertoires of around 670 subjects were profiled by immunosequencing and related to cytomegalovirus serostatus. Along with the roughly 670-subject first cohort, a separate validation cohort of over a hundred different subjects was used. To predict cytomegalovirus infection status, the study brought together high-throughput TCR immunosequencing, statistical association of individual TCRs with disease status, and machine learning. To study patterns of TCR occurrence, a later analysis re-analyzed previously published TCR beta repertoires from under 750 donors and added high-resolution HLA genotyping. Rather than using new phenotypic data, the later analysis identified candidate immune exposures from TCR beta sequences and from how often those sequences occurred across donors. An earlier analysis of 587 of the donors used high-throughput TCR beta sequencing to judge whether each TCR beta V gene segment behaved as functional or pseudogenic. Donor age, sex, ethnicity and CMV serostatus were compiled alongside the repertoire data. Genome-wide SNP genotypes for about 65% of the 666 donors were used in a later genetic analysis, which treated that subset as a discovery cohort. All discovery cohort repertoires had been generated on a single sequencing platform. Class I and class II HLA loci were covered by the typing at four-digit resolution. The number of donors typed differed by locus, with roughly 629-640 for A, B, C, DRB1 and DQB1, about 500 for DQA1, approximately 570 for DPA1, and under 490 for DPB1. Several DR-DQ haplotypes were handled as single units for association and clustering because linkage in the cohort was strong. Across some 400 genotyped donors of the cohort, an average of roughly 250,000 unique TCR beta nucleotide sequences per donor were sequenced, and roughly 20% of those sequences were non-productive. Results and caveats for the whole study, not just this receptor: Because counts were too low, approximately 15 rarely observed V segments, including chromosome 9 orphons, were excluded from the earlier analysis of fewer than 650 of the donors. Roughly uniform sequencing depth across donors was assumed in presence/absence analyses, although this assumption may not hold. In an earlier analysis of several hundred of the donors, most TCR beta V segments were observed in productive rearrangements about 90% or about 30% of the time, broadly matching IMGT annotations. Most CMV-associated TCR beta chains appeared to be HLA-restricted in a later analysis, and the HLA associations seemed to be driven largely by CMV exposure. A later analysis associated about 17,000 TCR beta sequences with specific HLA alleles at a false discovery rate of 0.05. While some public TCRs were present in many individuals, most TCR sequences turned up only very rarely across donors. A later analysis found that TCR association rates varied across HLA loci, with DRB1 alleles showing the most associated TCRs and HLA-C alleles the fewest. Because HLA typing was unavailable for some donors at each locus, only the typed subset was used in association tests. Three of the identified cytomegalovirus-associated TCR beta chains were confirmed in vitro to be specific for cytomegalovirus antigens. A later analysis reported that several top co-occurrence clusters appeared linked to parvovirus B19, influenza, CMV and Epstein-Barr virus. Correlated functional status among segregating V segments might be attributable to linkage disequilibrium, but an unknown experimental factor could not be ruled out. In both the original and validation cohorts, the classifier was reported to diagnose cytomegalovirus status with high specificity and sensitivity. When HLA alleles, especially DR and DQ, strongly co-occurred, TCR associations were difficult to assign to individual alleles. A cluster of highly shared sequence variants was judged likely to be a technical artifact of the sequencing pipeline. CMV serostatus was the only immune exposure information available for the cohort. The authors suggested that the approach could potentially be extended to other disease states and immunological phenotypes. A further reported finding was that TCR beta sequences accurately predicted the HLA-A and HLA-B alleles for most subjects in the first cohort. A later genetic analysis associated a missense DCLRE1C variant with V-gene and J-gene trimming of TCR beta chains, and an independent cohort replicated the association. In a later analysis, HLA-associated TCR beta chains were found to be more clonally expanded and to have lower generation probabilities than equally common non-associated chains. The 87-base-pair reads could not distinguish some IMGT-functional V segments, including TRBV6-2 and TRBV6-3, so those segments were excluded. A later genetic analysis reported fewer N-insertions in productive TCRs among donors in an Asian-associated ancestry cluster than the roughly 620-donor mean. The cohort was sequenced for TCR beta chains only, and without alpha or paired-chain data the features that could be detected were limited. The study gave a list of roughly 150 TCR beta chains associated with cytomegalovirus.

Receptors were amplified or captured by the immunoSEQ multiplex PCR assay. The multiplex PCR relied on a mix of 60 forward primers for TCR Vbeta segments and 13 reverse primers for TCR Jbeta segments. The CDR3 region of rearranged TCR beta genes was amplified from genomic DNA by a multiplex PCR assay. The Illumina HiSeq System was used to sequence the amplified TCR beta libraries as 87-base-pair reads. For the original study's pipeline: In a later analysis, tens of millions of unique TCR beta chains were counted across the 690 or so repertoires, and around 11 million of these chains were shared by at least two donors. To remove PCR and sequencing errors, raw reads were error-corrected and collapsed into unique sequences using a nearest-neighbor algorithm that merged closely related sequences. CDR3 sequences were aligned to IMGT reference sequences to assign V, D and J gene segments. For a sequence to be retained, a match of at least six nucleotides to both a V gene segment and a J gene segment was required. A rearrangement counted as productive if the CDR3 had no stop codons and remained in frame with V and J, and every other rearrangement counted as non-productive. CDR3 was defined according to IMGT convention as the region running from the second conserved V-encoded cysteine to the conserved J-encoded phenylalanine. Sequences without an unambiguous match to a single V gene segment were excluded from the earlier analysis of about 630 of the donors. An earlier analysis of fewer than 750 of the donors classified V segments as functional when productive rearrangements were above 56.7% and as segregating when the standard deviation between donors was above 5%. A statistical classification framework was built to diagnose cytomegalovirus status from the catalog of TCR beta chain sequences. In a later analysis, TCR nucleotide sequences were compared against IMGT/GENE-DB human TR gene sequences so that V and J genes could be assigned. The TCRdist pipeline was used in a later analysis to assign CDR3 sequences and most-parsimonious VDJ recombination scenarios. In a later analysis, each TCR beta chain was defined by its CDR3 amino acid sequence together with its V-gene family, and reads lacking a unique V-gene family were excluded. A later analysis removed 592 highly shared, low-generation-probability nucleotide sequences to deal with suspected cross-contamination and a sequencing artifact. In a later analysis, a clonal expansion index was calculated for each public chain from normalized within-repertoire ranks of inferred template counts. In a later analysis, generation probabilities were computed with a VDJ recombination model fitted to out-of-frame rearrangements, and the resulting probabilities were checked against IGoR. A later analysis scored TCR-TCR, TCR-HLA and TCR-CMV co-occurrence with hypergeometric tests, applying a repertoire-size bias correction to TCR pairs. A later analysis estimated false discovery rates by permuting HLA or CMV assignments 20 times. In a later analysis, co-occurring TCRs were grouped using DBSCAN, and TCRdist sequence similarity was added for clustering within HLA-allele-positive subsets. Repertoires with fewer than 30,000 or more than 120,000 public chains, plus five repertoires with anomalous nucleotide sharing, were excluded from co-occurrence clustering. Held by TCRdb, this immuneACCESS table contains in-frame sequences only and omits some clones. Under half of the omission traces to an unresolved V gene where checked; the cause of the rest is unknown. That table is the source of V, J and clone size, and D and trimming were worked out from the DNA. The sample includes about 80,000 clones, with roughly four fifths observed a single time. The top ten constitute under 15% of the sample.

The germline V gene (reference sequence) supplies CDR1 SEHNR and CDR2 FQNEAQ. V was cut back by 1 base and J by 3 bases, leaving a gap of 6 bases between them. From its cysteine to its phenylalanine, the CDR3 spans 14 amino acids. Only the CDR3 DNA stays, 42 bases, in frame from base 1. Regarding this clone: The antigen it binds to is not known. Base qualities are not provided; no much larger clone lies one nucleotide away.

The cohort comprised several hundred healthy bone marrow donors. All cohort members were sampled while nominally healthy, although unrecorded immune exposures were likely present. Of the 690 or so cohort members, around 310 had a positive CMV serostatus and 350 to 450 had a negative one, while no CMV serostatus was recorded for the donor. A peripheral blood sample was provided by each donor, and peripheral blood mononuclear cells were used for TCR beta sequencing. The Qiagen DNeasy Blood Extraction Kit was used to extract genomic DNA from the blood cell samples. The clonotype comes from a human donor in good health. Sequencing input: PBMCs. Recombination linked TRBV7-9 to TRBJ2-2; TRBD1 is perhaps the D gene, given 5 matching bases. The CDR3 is CASSLVGDTGELFF. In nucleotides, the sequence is TGTGCCAGCAGCTTAGTAGGGGACACCGGGGAGCTGTTTTTT.